A single sample is the source of the 12 T cell receptor beta chains below, sequenced in a study of blood T cell repertoires in COVID-19. TCRdb's table, derived via immunoSEQ multiplex PCR, lists solely in-frame clones and lacks some. The table has 150,000 to 200,000 clones, about 80% seen once; the top ten hold roughly 7.1%. Sequenced sample: peripheral blood. Receptors originate from a woman aged 55-69 years with COVID-19, enrolled during active disease.

The chain employs TRBV27 and TRBJ1-1; 9 bases map to TRBD1. The CDR3 consists of 17 residues. The junction had 14 bases not matched to a gene; V was cut back by 5 bases and J by 4 bases. Germline CDR1 and CDR2: MNHEY and SMNVEV (reference sequence). DNA for the CDR3: TGTGCCAGCAGTCCCGGGACAGGGAGAAGTGCGAGCACTGAAGCTTTCTTT. This gives the protein CASSPGTGRSASTEAFF.

This clone was seen a single time. CDR3 protein: CASSLGGTGDYEQYV. In nucleotides, the CDR3 is TGTGCCAGCAGTTTAGGCGGGACAGGGGACTACGAGCAGTACGTC. The chain carries TRBV2 and TRBJ2-7; 10 nucleotides match TRBD1. CDR1 and CDR2 from the germline V gene are SNHLY and FYNNEI. Trimming cost V 5 bases and J 3 bases; bases outside gene matches: 7. The CDR3 has 15 amino acids.

Points on this clone: This specimen includes other DNA sequences encoding the same CDR3. The chain is built from TRBV28 and TRBJ1-2, with D possibly being TRBD1 (5 bases). Per germline, CDR1 MDHEN and CDR2 SYDVKM. V lost 3 bases to trimming and J lost 5 bases, with 7 bases between them. CDR3 length: 12 amino acids. The CDR3, as DNA: TGTGCCAGCAGTTTGGGGGGATATGGCTACACCTTC. It specifies CASSLGGYGYTF.

This chain links TRBV11-2 with TRBJ2-2; D uncertain. The CDR3 covers 17 residues. CDR1 is SGHAT and CDR2 is FQNNGV in the germline V gene. The V end was cut by 0 bases, the J end by 3 bases, with 14 bases between. CDR3 region: CASSLDPAGPDTGELFF. CDR3 coding DNA: TGTGCCAGCAGCTTAGATCCCGCAGGCCCGGACACCGGGGAGCTGTTTTTT.

The chain links TRBV5-6 to TRBJ2-7; possibly TRBD1 for D (6 bases). The CDR3 loop spans 15 amino acids. In germline, CDR1 is SGHDT, CDR2 YYEEEE. V lost 0 bases and J lost 3, with 13 bases in between. CDR3 loop: CASSLDQGFYYEQYV. In DNA form, the CDR3 reads TGTGCCAGCAGCTTGGATCAGGGGTTTTACTACGAGCAGTACGTC.

V usage is TRBV6-1 and J usage is TRBJ2-7; weak D call: TRBD1 (6 bases). Trimming took 1 base from V and 7 from J, leaving 14 bases between them. The germline gives CDR1 MNHNS, CDR2 SASEGT. This CDR3 comprises 14 residues. The CDR3 protein is CASSEERGYREQYV. The CDR3 DNA reads TGTGCCAGCAGTGAAGAGAGGGGGTACCGGGAGCAGTACGTC.

The chain is built from TRBV6-1 and TRBJ1-1; the D is unclear. This CDR3 is built from 13 residues. The V gene's germline CDR1 is MNHNS and CDR2 SASEGT. V dropped 1 base and J dropped 3 bases, with 6 bases sitting between them. In DNA, the CDR3 is TGTGCCAGCAGTGAAGAGAGGGACACTGAAGCTTTCTTT. It yields the protein CASSEERDTEAFF.

This clone was detected only a few times. V gene TRBV7-3 combines with J gene TRBJ2-5, with D unclear. Trimming took off 2 bases at V and 2 bases at J, with 9 bases between the two ends. Germline V gene lookup returns CDR1 SGHTA and CDR2 FQGTGA. The CDR3 loop spans 14 amino acids. CDR3 residues: CASSLDNTQETQYF. The DNA of the CDR3 is TGTGCCAGCAGCTTAGATAACACGCAAGAGACCCAGTACTTC.

This clone was recorded many times. The J gene is TRBJ2-2, the V gene TRBV2; the match to TRBD2 covers 13 bases. CDR1 is SNHLY, CDR2 FYNNEI, per germline. V was pared by 6 bases and J by 7 bases, with 8 bases of the junction left unmatched. CDR3 size: 16 residues. CDR3 sequence reads: CASSEGLAGMGGELFF. The CDR3 region has the DNA TGTGCCAGCAGCGAGGGACTAGCGGGGATGGGCGGGGAGCTGTTTTTT.

The gene calls are TRBV27 and TRBJ1-5, with a possible D match to TRBD1 (5 bases). V lost 6 bases and J lost 5, with 14 bases in between. Germline-derived CDR1 and CDR2 are MNHEY and SMNVEV (reference sequence). This CDR3 has 14 residues. In DNA, the CDR3 is TGTGCCAGCAGAAATCAGGGAAGGGATCAGCCCCAGCATTTT. Protein sequence: CASRNQGRDQPQHF.

The J gene is TRBJ2-7, the V gene TRBV25-1; TRBD1 aligns across 11 bases. This CDR3 has 16 amino acids. J was trimmed by 6 bases and V by 4 bases; bases with no gene match: 11. CDR1 is MGHDK and CDR2 is SYGVNS in the germline V gene. DNA of the CDR3: TGTGCCAGCAGTGCCCATGGACAGGGGGCGGATGCCGAGCAGTACTTC. This codes for CASSAHGQGADAEQYF.

This clone occurred once. This chain uses TRBV2 with TRBJ2-3; TRBD2 is a possible D gene (5 bases). This CDR3 has 14 amino acids. Germline loops: CDR1 SNHLY, CDR2 FYNNEI. Trimming left V 3 bases short and J 0 bases short, with 7 bases between. This CDR3 reads CASSERESTDTQYF. The CDR3 DNA reads TGTGCCAGCAGTGAGAGGGAAAGCACAGATACGCAGTATTTT.